What follows are 17 T cell receptor beta chains derived from one specimen sequenced in a study of immune characterization of retroperitoneal liposarcoma (dated by TCRdb to 2018 to 2020). Libraries came from PCR. The sequencer listed for this sample is NextSeq 500. The raw public data were reprocessed by TCRdb itself: fastp quality trimming at Q25, MiXCR clonotype calling, in-frame beta chains only. One record per CDR3 amino acid sequence lists the most common genes and DNA. Counted in this sample were about 1,400 distinct CDR3 sequences; roughly 44% of them appeared once. The top ten clones comprise around 20% of the sample. The sequencing input was tumor tissue. These receptors originate from a female donor with retroperitoneal liposarcoma.

The chain employs TRBV6-1 and TRBJ2-7; D could derive from TRBD1 or TRBD2 (5 bases each). Germline V gene sequence: CDR1 MNHNS, CDR2 SASEGT. This CDR3 has 16 residues. The ends were cut back, 1 base at V and 0 bases at J, with 13 bases in the middle. This chain's CDR3 is CASSEEGPGSSYEQYF. The CDR3, as DNA: TGTGCCAGCAGTGAAGAGGGGCCAGGGAGCTCCTACGAGCAGTACTTC.

This chain links TRBV6-2 or TRBV6-3 with TRBJ2-1, with TRBD2 as a possible D gene (5 bases). Germline CDR1 reads MNHEY; CDR2 reads SVGEGT. Trimming took off 2 bases at V and 4 bases at J, with 12 bases between the two ends. CDR3 length equals 15 residues. This CDR3 is CASSYEGRGYNEQFF. CDR3 DNA sequence: TGTGCCAGCAGTTACGAAGGGAGAGGGTACAATGAGCAGTTCTTC.

In its sample, this clonotype is hyperexpanded (1% or more). The rearrangement joins TRBV6-1 to TRBJ2-1, with D possibly being TRBD2 (6 bases). Trimming pared 2 bases from V and 13 bases from J, leaving 15 bases between. Per germline, CDR1 MNHNS and CDR2 SASEGT. This CDR3 comprises 13 residues. The CDR3 DNA follows: TGTGCCAGCAGTGAACGGGAGCAAGAGACCCAGTTCTTC. As protein: CASSEREQETQFF.

This chain uses TRBV7-2 with TRBJ2-1; unclear D gene. The end of the DNA is better explained by TRBJ2-7, so the J call may be wrong. The CDR3 has 12 amino acids. From germline, CDR1 is SGHTA and CDR2 FQGNSA. The CDR3 protein is CASSRTVYEQYF. CDR3 coding DNA: TGTGCCAGCAGTCGGACGGTTTACGAGCAGTACTTC.

J is TRBJ1-2 and V is TRBV7-6; 10 positions agree with TRBD1. Germline assignment: CDR1 SGHVS and CDR2 FNYEAQ. V trimming: 7 bases; J trimming: 3 bases; junction bases outside the gene matches: 8. The CDR3 has 15 residues. The CDR3 loop is CASKLGTGEDYGYTF. The CDR3 DNA reads as TGTGCCAGCAAACTCGGGACAGGGGAAGACTATGGCTACACCTTC. The variable domain in full, with the rest retrieved from reference TRBV7-6 and TRBJ1-2, is GAGVSQSPRYKVTKRGQDVALRCDPISGHVSLYWYRQALGQGPEFLTYFNYEAQQDKSGLPNDRFSAERPEGSISTLTIQRTEQRDSAMYRCASKLGTGEDYGYTFGSGTRLTVV.

The chain has TRBV6-1 and TRBJ2-1; D possibly matches TRBD1 or TRBD2 (5 bases each). CDR1 and CDR2 from the germline V gene are MNHNS and SASEGT. The CDR3 sequence is 16 residues long. Deletions cut 7 bases from V and 5 bases from J, with 21 bases between. The DNA of the CDR3 is TGTGCCAGCATTCCTCGGGGCACCGTTGGGGACAATGAGCAGTTCTTC. Protein product: CASIPRGTVGDNEQFF.

The chain employs TRBV27 and TRBJ2-1, with 8 nucleotides matching TRBD1. This CDR3 has 13 residues. The germline V gene has CDR1 MNHEY and CDR2 SMNVEV (reference sequence). V was clipped by 7 bases and J by 9 bases; unmatched bases: 8. CDR3: CASTRQGAGEQFF. In DNA form, the CDR3 reads TGTGCCAGCACTCGCCAGGGGGCGGGTGAGCAGTTCTTC.

By share, this clonotype counts as large. This sequence joins TRBV6-1 and TRBJ2-1, with 7 bases lining up with TRBD2. The CDR3 is 16 amino acids. V was pared by 5 bases and J by 9 bases, with 16 bases of the junction left unmatched. Germline V gene lookup returns CDR1 MNHNS and CDR2 SASEGT. The CDR3 nucleotides are TGTGCCAGCAGTTGGTCCAAGGGCGGGAGCGTCAGTGAGCAGTTCTTC. The encoded protein is CASSWSKGGSVSEQFF.

By sample share, this clonotype is large. The gene calls are TRBV6-1 and TRBJ2-5; no reliable D call. Deletions cut 6 bases from V and 0 bases from J, with 11 bases between. The V gene's germline CDR1 is MNHNS and CDR2 SASEGT. This CDR3 has 14 amino acids. The CDR3 DNA sequence: TGTGCCAGCAGCACAAGTTGGTACCAAGAGACCCAGTACTTC. This codes for CASSTSWYQETQYF.

As regards this clonotype: A much larger clone is a single base away; this may be a read error. The chain uses TRBV6-5 and TRBJ2-3; D may be TRBD2 (5 bases). Germline loops: CDR1 MNHEY, CDR2 SVGAGI. Trimming removed 2 bases at V and 14 bases at J, with 20 bases between. The CDR3 sequence is 14 residues long. The CDR3 loop is CASSYVGNTGELYF. CDR3 coding DNA: TGTGCCAGCAGTTACGTCGGGAACACCGGGGAGCTGTATTTT.

The rearrangement uses TRBV12-3 or TRBV12-4 and TRBJ2-1; D is possibly TRBD2 (6 bases). The CDR3 covers 15 residues. V lost 7 bases, J lost 2 bases, and 15 bases lay in between. In nucleotides, the CDR3 is TGTGCCAGCACCCCCCGGGACTGGACCTACAATGAGCAGTTCTTC. This codes for CASTPRDWTYNEQFF.

The V call is TRBV10-2, the J call TRBJ2-1; 12 bases align to TRBD2. The CDR3 sequence is 15 residues long. Per germline, CDR1 WSHSY and CDR2 SAAADI. Unmatched junction bases numbered 3, after V lost 7 bases and J lost 2 bases. Written as DNA, the CDR3 is TGCGCCAGCATCCCTAGCGGGAGGGCCTACAATGAGCAGTTCTTC. This gives the protein CASIPSGRAYNEQFF.

This clonotype occurred a few times. The chain has TRBV7-2 and TRBJ2-1; D unclear. TRBJ2-7 explains the end of the DNA better; the J call may be wrong. Per germline, CDR1 SGHTA and CDR2 FQGNSA. The CDR3 length is 13 residues. The CDR3 nucleotides read TGTGCCAGTATGGGCCTATTCTCGGGCGAGCAGTACTTC. This sequence encodes CASMGLFSGEQYF.

The J gene is TRBJ2-5, the V gene TRBV10-2, with D unclear. The CDR3 is made up of 13 amino acids. Germline lookup yields CDR1 WSHSY and CDR2 SAAADI. Trimming removed 6 bases at V and 3 bases at J, with 11 bases between. CDR3 DNA sequence: TGCGCCAGCAGGGCACGAGCCAAAGAGACCCAGTACTTC. It specifies CASRARAKETQYF.

The CDR3 loop is CASTDTGEVLGKLFF. CDR3 nucleotides: TGTGCCAGCACCGATACCGGGGAGGTCTTGGGGAAACTGTTTTTT. The chain couples TRBV6-1 to TRBJ1-4; D gene unclear. Germline V CDR1 and CDR2: MNHNS, SASEGT. This CDR3 comprises 15 residues. V lost 7 bases and J lost 11, with 23 bases in between.

The CDR3 DNA sequence: TGTGCCAGCAGCACCAAGGGGGACGCAGCCTACGAGCAGTACTTC. Protein sequence: CASSTKGDAAYEQYF. The chain employs TRBV6-8 and TRBJ2-5; the D gene is possibly TRBD1 (6 bases). The J call may be wrong; the DNA end is better matched by TRBJ2-7. CDR3 length: 15 residues. CDR1 is MNHGY, CDR2 SAAAGT, per germline.

The chain employs TRBV6-5 and TRBJ2-1; no firm D call. The last part of the DNA fits TRBJ2-7 better; the J call may be wrong. This CDR3 has 12 amino acids. Germline V gene sequence: CDR1 MNHEY, CDR2 SVGAGI. This CDR3 reads CASQRPPYEQYV. The CDR3 region has the DNA TGTGCCAGCCAAAGGCCCCCTTACGAGCAGTACGTC.